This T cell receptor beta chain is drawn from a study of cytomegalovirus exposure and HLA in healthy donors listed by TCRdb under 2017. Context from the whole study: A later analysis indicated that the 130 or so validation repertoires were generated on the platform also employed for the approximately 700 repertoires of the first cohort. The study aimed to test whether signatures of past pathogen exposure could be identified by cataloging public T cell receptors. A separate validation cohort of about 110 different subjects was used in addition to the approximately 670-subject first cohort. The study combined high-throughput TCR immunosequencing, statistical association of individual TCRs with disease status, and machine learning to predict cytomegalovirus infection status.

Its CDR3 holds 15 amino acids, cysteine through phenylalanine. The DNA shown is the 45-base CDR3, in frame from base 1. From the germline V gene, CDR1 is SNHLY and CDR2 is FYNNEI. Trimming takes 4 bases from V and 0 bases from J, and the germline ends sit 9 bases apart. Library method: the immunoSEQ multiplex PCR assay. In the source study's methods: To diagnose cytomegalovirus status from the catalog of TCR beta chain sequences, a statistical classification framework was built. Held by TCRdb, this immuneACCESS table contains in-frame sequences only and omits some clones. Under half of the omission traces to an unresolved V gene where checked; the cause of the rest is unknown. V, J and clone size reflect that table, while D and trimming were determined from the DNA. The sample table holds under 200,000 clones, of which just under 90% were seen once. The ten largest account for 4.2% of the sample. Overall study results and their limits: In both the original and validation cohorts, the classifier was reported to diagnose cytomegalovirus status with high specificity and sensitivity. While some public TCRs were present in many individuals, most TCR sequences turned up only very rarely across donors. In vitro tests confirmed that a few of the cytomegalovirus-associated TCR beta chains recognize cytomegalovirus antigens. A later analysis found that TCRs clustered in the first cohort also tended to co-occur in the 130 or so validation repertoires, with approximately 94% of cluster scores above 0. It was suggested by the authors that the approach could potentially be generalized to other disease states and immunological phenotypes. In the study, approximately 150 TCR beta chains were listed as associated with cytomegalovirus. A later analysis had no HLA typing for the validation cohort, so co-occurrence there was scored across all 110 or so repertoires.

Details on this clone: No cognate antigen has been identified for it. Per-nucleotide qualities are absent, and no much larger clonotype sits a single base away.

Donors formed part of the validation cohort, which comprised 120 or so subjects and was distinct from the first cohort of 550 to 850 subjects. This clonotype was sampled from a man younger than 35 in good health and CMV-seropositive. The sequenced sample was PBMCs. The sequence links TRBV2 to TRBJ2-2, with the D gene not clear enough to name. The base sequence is TGTGCCAGCAGTGGAGAGATCGCGAACACCGGGGAGCTGTTTTTT. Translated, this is CASSGEIANTGELFF.